The next 21 T cell receptor beta chains were all read from a single sample in a study of beta chain features in type 1 diabetes. General observations from the study: Within each of all four CD4+ subsets, Type 1 diabetes patients had TCRB CDR3s that were moderately but significantly shorter.

These receptors have no identified antigens. The sequenced template was cDNA made from the entire isolated RNA. Sequencing was performed with immunoSEQ multiplex PCR; in TCRdb, only in-frame clones are kept and a portion is missing. The repertoire has hundreds of thousands of clones, over 13% of them found once; the top ten carry just under 0.04%. The sequenced sample consisted of naive CD4+ T cells from blood. The receptor set was obtained from a man younger than 35 with type 1 diabetes.

J is TRBJ2-1 and V is TRBV4-1, with TRBD2 matching over 8 bases. Germline CDR1 and CDR2: MGHRA and YSYEKL. J was trimmed by 12 bases and V by 4 bases; bases with no gene match: 23. This CDR3 region has 18 residues. The CDR3 is CASSLPFRRLAYVQGQFF. CDR3 DNA sequence: TGCGCCAGCAGCCTCCCTTTCCGAAGACTAGCGTACGTACAAGGGCAGTTCTTC.

The table lists this clone with a few counts. V usage is TRBV10-3 and J usage is TRBJ2-1; TRBD2 aligns across 7 bases. The germline V gene encodes CDR1 ENHRY and CDR2 SYGVKD. V lost 6 bases, J lost 6 bases, and 5 bases stayed unmatched. This CDR3 region has 13 residues. CDR3 sequence reads: CAIRARGGNEQFF. The DNA for the CDR3 is TGTGCCATCAGGGCCCGCGGGGGCAATGAGCAGTTCTTC.

The chain joins TRBV7-2 to TRBJ2-7; 7 nucleotides agree with TRBD1. J was trimmed by 2 bases and V by 5 bases; bases with no gene match: 9. CDR3 length: 15 amino acids. Germline values: CDR1 SGHTA, CDR2 FQGNSA. CDR3: CASSETTGIAYEQYF. As DNA, the CDR3 is TGTGCCAGCAGCGAGACGACAGGGATTGCCTACGAGCAGTACTTC.

The chain joins TRBV30 to TRBJ2-5, with D unresolved. Germline CDR1 reads GTSNPN; CDR2 reads SVGIG (reference sequence). Trimming took off 5 bases at V and 0 bases at J, with 7 bases between the two ends. CDR3 length: 12 amino acids. In DNA form, the CDR3 reads TGTGCCTGGGGGGTGGACCAAGAGACCCAGTACTTC. Translating it yields CAWGVDQETQYF.

The rearrangement joins TRBV5-6 to TRBJ2-1; TRBD1 agrees at 10 bases. V dropped 4 bases and J dropped 7; count of bases not matched to a gene: 5. The germline V gene encodes CDR1 SGHDT and CDR2 YYEEEE. The CDR3 spans 14 residues. Here the CDR3 reads CASSTRDRGNEQFF. In DNA form, the CDR3 reads TGTGCCAGCAGCACCCGGGACAGGGGTAATGAGCAGTTCTTC.

This chain joins TRBV5-4 and TRBJ1-2; D gene uncertain. The CDR3 loop spans 13 amino acids. Trimming took off 2 bases at V and 0 bases at J, with 5 bases between the two ends. Germline values: CDR1 SGHNT, CDR2 YYREEE (reference sequence). The CDR3 DNA is TGTGCCAGCAGCTTCGGAACTAACTATGGCTACACCTTC. Its translation: CASSFGTNYGYTF.

This chain uses TRBV6-6 with TRBJ2-7, with no clear D. The V end was cut by 7 bases, the J end by 0 bases, with 16 bases between. The CDR3 consists of 15 residues. CDR1 MNHNY and CDR2 SVGAGI come from the germline V gene (reference sequence). The CDR3: CASNDPTVSSYEQYF. CDR3 bases: TGTGCCAGCAACGACCCGACGGTCAGCTCCTACGAGCAGTACTTC.

This clone was recorded a few times. This sequence joins TRBV29-1 and TRBJ2-5; no clear D gene. The length of the CDR3 is 13 residues. Trimming cost V 5 bases and J 5 bases, with 15 bases left between them. Germline V gives CDR1 SQVTM, CDR2 ANQGSEA. This chain's CDR3 is CSVRRSGRETQYF. CDR3 coding DNA: TGCAGCGTTCGAAGGAGTGGTAGGGAGACCCAGTACTTC.

This clone was seen a handful of times. The same CDR3 arises from other DNA sequences in this sample as well. The chain combines TRBV2 with TRBJ2-6; 7 bases agree with TRBD1. This CDR3 contains 14 residues. Trimming removed 6 bases from V and 2 bases from J; junction bases left unmatched: 1. From germline, CDR1 is SNHLY and CDR2 FYNNEI. CDR3 sequence (DNA): TGTGCCAGCAGAACAGGGGCTGGGGCCAACGTCCTGACTTTC. As protein: CASRTGAGANVLTF.

This chain connects TRBV5-4 to TRBJ1-4, with 7 nucleotides matching TRBD1. Germline lookup yields CDR1 SGHNT and CDR2 YYREEE (reference sequence). After removal of 3 bases from V and 7 bases from J, the junction contained 6 bases not matched to a gene. The CDR3 extends over 14 amino acids. The CDR3 loop is CASSSPWTGEKLFF. The CDR3 DNA is TGTGCCAGCAGCTCCCCCTGGACAGGTGAAAAACTGTTTTTT.

Comment on this clone: One end of the junction fails to match germline, which may point to a read error. The CDR3 region has the DNA TGCAGTGCTAGAGACCCGGGACACTTC. Its protein product is CSARDPGHF. The chain combines TRBV20-1 with TRBJ2-7, with D perhaps TRBD1 or TRBD2 (5 bases each). The CDR3 has 9 amino acids. Germline CDR1 is DFQATT and CDR2 is SNEGSKA (reference sequence).

The chain recombines TRBV6-1 with TRBJ2-7; the D gene is possibly TRBD2 (6 bases). Trimming removed 5 bases at V and 6 bases at J, with 20 bases between. CDR3 length: 15 residues. Germline CDR1 reads MNHNS; CDR2 reads SASEGT. CDR3 sequence reads: CASSTTETGDSEQYF. The CDR3 DNA follows: TGTGCCAGCAGTACCACTGAAACTGGGGACTCCGAGCAGTACTTC.

About this clone itself: Other DNA sequences in this sample translate to the same CDR3. The chain combines TRBV9 with TRBJ2-5, with D possibly being TRBD1 or TRBD2 (5 bases each). There are 14 residues in the CDR3. Trimming removed 0 bases from V and 0 bases from J, with 6 bases in between. CDR1 and CDR2 (germline): SGDLS, YYNGEE. The CDR3 nucleotides read TGTGCCAGCAGCGTAGGAGGGGACCAAGAGACCCAGTACTTC. Translation: CASSVGGDQETQYF. The full variable domain, its missing parts supplied by reference TRBV9 and TRBJ2-5, is DSGVTQTPKHLITATGQRVTLRCSPRSGDLSVYWYQQSLDQGLQFLIQYYNGEERAKGNILERFSAQQFPDLHSELNLSSLELGDSALYFCASSVGGDQETQYFGPGTRLLVL.

The chain recombines TRBV6-5 with TRBJ1-1; no clear D gene. V gave up 6 bases and J gave up 0 bases, with 2 bases separating them. CDR1 is MNHEY and CDR2 is SVGAGI in the germline V gene. The CDR3 sequence is 11 residues long. CDR3 residues: CASRMNTEAFF. The DNA of the CDR3 is TGTGCCAGCAGGATGAACACTGAAGCTTTCTTT.

This rearrangement joins TRBV15 to TRBJ2-5; D gene unclear. The germline CDR1 and CDR2 sequences are LNHNV and YYDKDF (reference sequence). The V and J ends lost 5 bases and 5 bases respectively, with 18 bases between them. The CDR3 totals 15 residues. The DNA for the CDR3 is TGTGCCACCAGCCCCTCCTTACAGATTAGGGAGACCCAGTACTTC. Its protein product is CATSPSLQIRETQYF.

This clone has a handful of counts. V usage is TRBV2 and J usage is TRBJ2-7; 10 positions match TRBD2. The junction had 10 bases not matched to a gene; V was cut back by 6 bases and J by 5 bases. CDR1 is SNHLY and CDR2 is FYNNEI in the germline V gene. This CDR3 is built from 15 residues. As DNA, the CDR3 is TGTGCCAGCAGAAGGACTAGCGGTACTATGAACGAGCAGTACTTC. Translation gives CASRRTSGTMNEQYF. The variable domain in full, completed from reference TRBV2 and TRBJ2-7, reads EPEVTQTPSHQVTQMGQEVILRCVPISNHLYFYWYRQILGQKVEFLVSFYNNEISEKSEIFDDQFSVERPDGSNFTLKIRSTKLEDSAMYFCASRRTSGTMNEQYFGPGTRLTVT.

Only a few counts were recorded for this clone. The chain joins TRBV6-5 to TRBJ2-1; D not resolved. Trimming cost V 7 bases and J 7 bases, with 11 bases left between them. The CDR3 is made up of 12 amino acids. Germline V gene lookup returns CDR1 MNHEY and CDR2 SVGAGI. For the CDR3, the DNA is TGTGCCAGCAAACGAGCTGGAAATGAGCAGTTCTTC. This sequence encodes CASKRAGNEQFF.

This clone was seen only once. The chain employs TRBV30 and TRBJ2-3; D might be TRBD2 (7 bases). The length of the CDR3 is 14 residues. Germline CDR1 is GTSNPN and CDR2 is SVGIG (reference sequence). V was pared by 0 bases and J by 9 bases, with 16 bases between. The CDR3 DNA is TGTGCCTGGAGTGTAGGGGGGGGAGGACAGACGCAGTATTTT. Translated, it gives CAWSVGGGGQTQYF.

The chain uses TRBV19 and TRBJ1-6; 11 nucleotides line up with TRBD1. Germline V gene lookup returns CDR1 LNHDA and CDR2 SQIVND (reference sequence). Trimming took 6 bases from V and 10 from J; bases not matched to a gene: 5. The CDR3 runs 14 residues. CDR3 protein: CASSSGQGGSPLHF. CDR3 nucleotide sequence: TGTGCCAGTAGCTCGGGACAGGGGGGCTCACCCCTCCACTTT.

This rearrangement joins TRBV27 to TRBJ1-5; D possibly corresponds to TRBD1 (5 bases). Germline V lookup: CDR1 MNHEY, CDR2 SMNVEV (reference sequence). Deletions cut 1 base from V and 1 base from J, with 14 bases between. CDR3 length equals 17 residues. The CDR3 spells CASSLFGGGLSNQPQHF. The DNA for the CDR3 is TGTGCCAGCAGTTTATTCGGTGGGGGTTTGAGCAATCAGCCCCAGCATTTT.

CDR3 region: CASSLDHRQTLPPLAKNIQYF. In DNA, the CDR3 is TGTGCCAGCAGCTTAGACCACAGACAGACCCTACCACCTTTAGCCAAAAACATTCAGTACTTC. The chain couples TRBV7-4 to TRBJ2-4; tentative D call: TRBD1 (5 bases). This CDR3 spans 21 amino acids. Between the trimmed V and J ends, which lost 1 base and 0 bases, there was a span of 25 bases. The V gene's germline CDR1 is SGHVT and CDR2 SQSDAQ.